These 16 T cell receptor beta chains came from one sample sequenced in a study of blood T cell repertoires in COVID-19. The data were produced by immunoSEQ multiplex PCR, yet TCRdb's version contains in-frame clones alone and is incomplete. The sample holds more than 120,000 clones, approximately 87% seen once. Source material: peripheral blood. These receptors all come from a man over 45 who had recovered from COVID-19.

This clone was counted once. The V gene is TRBV19, the J gene TRBJ1-5, with 7 bases aligning to TRBD1. Germline values: CDR1 LNHDA, CDR2 SQIVND (reference sequence). The CDR3 runs 15 residues. V dropped 7 bases and J dropped 9; count of bases not matched to a gene: 15. CDR3 coding DNA: TGTGCCAGTAAAGGGACAGTGGCGGCTATACGGCCCCAGCATTTT. Its translation is CASKGTVAAIRPQHF.

V is TRBV6-5 and J is TRBJ2-3, with TRBD2 matching 7 bases. Germline V gene sequence: CDR1 MNHEY, CDR2 SVGAGI. Trimming cost V 3 bases and J 9 bases; bases outside gene matches: 12. The CDR3 length is 15 residues. CDR3 nucleotide sequence: TGTGCCAGCAGTTATTTTGGTGGGACTAAAACGACGCAGTATTTT. Its translation: CASSYFGGTKTTQYF.

This chain connects TRBV5-1 to TRBJ2-3, with 13 bases identical to TRBD2. The V gene end was trimmed by 6 bases and the J gene end by 2 bases; junction bases not matched to a gene: 6. This CDR3 is built from 16 residues. Germline assignment: CDR1 SGHRS and CDR2 YFSETQ. The DNA of the CDR3 is TGCGCCAGCACCCTGACTAGCGGGGGGTACACAGATACGCAGTATTTT. Protein sequence: CASTLTSGGYTDTQYF.

The chain carries TRBV7-9 and TRBJ2-7; tentatively, D is TRBD1 (8 bases). Deletions cut 5 bases from V and 6 bases from J, with 29 bases between. Germline assignment: CDR1 SEHNR and CDR2 FQNEAQ (reference sequence). The CDR3 loop spans 18 amino acids. DNA of the CDR3: TGTGCCAGCAGCGCAGACAACACGGGGGGCAGGGGGCGTTCCGAGCAGTACTTC. As protein: CASSADNTGGRGRSEQYF.

This clone was seen a few times. The chain combines TRBV28 with TRBJ2-7; TRBD1 agrees at 8 bases. Germline CDR1 and CDR2: MDHEN and SYDVKM. The junction had 6 bases not matched to a gene; V was cut back by 7 bases and J by 1 base. This CDR3 contains 14 residues. Here the CDR3 DNA reads TGTGCCAGCACCCAGGACAGGGTTTCCTACGAGCAGTACTTC. Encoded protein: CASTQDRVSYEQYF.

The chain joins TRBV29-1 to TRBJ1-2, with a tentative D call TRBD1 (5 bases). There are 16 residues in the CDR3. V lost 0 bases and J lost 2, with 16 bases in between. Germline V gene data show CDR1 as SQVTM and CDR2 as ANQGSEA. CDR3 nucleotides: TGCAGCGTTGAAGAAGGCGGCAGGGCAATGAACTATGGCTACACCTTC. The encoded protein is CSVEEGGRAMNYGYTF.

V and J are TRBV7-9 and TRBJ2-1, with 9 positions matching TRBD2. The CDR3 length is 14 residues. The germline V gene encodes CDR1 SEHNR and CDR2 FQNEAQ (reference sequence). V shed 5 bases and J 4 bases; nucleotides not matched to a gene: 3. The CDR3 DNA is TGTGCCAGCAGCCGGACTAGCGATTACAATGAGCAGTTCTTC. Its protein is CASSRTSDYNEQFF.

The chain carries TRBV29-1 and TRBJ2-3, with D maybe TRBD2 (5 bases). The length of the CDR3 is 13 residues. V was cut by 5 bases and J by 2 bases, with 11 bases left in between. The germline gives CDR1 SQVTM, CDR2 ANQGSEA. CDR3 protein: CSVSGYDTDTQYF. The DNA for the CDR3 is TGCAGCGTTTCGGGGTATGACACAGATACGCAGTATTTT.

V and J are TRBV11-1 and TRBJ2-3; D is ambiguous. The CDR3 spans 14 residues. The germline gives CDR1 SGHAT, CDR2 FQDESV (reference sequence). Trimming shortened V by 5 bases and J by 0 bases, and 9 bases separated the two germline ends. CDR3 protein: CASSLIQSTDTQYF. The CDR3 DNA sequence: TGTGCCAGCAGCCTAATACAGAGCACAGATACGCAGTATTTT.

This chain links TRBV4-1 with TRBJ2-2, with TRBD1 matching over 11 bases. Germline V gene sequence: CDR1 MGHRA, CDR2 YSYEKL. V was pared by 4 bases and J by 7 bases, with 8 bases of the junction left unmatched. This CDR3 is 16 amino acids long. This CDR3 is CASSLGTGGRVGELFF. CDR3 coding DNA: TGCGCCAGCAGCCTTGGGACAGGGGGACGGGTCGGGGAGCTGTTTTTT.

The chain is built from TRBV6-5 and TRBJ1-3; a possible D gene is TRBD1 (5 bases). CDR3 length: 12 amino acids. CDR1 is MNHEY, CDR2 SVGAGI, per germline. Trimming removed 11 bases from V and 2 bases from J, with 10 bases in between. This chain's CDR3 is CAPGGAGNTIYF. CDR3 nucleotides: TGTGCCCCCGGGGGGGCTGGAAACACCATATATTTT.

V and J are TRBV6-1 and TRBJ2-3; D gene unclear. V lost 6 bases and J lost 5, with 18 bases in between. The CDR3 is 15 residues long. Germline V gene lookup returns CDR1 MNHNS and CDR2 SASEGT. This CDR3 reads CASSSTAQVKDTQYF. The CDR3, as DNA: TGTGCCAGCAGCTCGACTGCCCAAGTAAAAGATACGCAGTATTTT.

J is TRBJ1-5 and V is TRBV6-2 or TRBV6-3; 9 bases match TRBD1. The CDR3 spans 19 residues. The J segment lost 2 bases and the V segment lost 2 bases, leaving 13 bases of the junction unmatched. Germline V CDR1 and CDR2: MNHEY, SVGEGT. CDR3 amino acids: CASSYHGQGRRARNQPQHF. In DNA form, the CDR3 reads TGTGCCAGCAGTTACCATGGACAGGGGAGAAGGGCTCGCAATCAGCCCCAGCATTTT.

The count of this clone is one. The rearrangement uses TRBV7-9 and TRBJ1-2; D possibly corresponds to TRBD1 (5 bases). Trimming left V 4 bases short and J 6 bases short, with 12 bases between. From germline, CDR1 is SEHNR and CDR2 FQNEAQ (reference sequence). This CDR3 contains 13 residues. The CDR3 DNA is TGTGCCAGCAGCTCTTCCCAAGGGGATGGCTACACCTTC. Protein sequence: CASSSSQGDGYTF.

The chain has TRBV5-5 and TRBJ2-5; 8 nucleotides agree with TRBD1. V lost 4 bases to trimming and J lost 3 bases; unmatched junction nucleotides: 11. In germline, CDR1 is SGHKS, CDR2 YYEKEE (reference sequence). The CDR3 is 16 residues long. CDR3 nucleotide sequence: TGTGCCAGCAGCCGGCAACTAGACAGGGGAGAAGAGACCCAGTACTTC. This translates into CASSRQLDRGEETQYF.

The chain has TRBV9 and TRBJ2-3; perhaps TRBD2 as D (6 bases). The germline V and J ends were trimmed by 5 bases and 3 bases, with 16 bases remaining between them. CDR3 size: 15 residues. Per germline, CDR1 SGDLS and CDR2 YYNGEE. CDR3 sequence reads: CASSPWGLSTDTQYF. Written as DNA, the CDR3 is TGTGCCAGCAGTCCGTGGGGACTCAGTACAGATACGCAGTATTTT.